Below are 6 T cell receptor beta chains sequenced from a single sample in a study of blood T cell repertoires in COVID-19. Data came from immunoSEQ multiplex PCR; TCRdb stores just in-frame clones and leaves some out. The sample lists 180,000 or so clones, roughly 84% occurring once. What was sequenced was peripheral blood. All receptors come from a woman at least 80 years old with acute or convalescent COVID-19.

The V gene is TRBV28, the J gene TRBJ2-7; maybe TRBD1 (5 bases). V was clipped by 6 bases and J by 2 bases, with 8 bases between them. Germline V gives CDR1 MDHEN, CDR2 SYDVKM. CDR3 size: 12 residues. The chain's CDR3 is CASRGAAYEQYF. For the CDR3, the DNA is TGTGCCAGCAGAGGGGCGGCCTACGAGCAGTACTTC.

The DNA for the CDR3 is TGTGCCAGCAGCTTAGGTCCGGTGGGCAGCGGCTACACCTTC. Protein product: CASSLGPVGSGYTF. J is TRBJ1-2 and V is TRBV7-2, with unresolved D. Germline loops: CDR1 SGHTA, CDR2 FQGNSA. The length of the CDR3 is 14 residues. Trimming cost V 1 base and J 8 bases, with 14 bases left between them.

This clone has more than one count but fewer than ten. CDR3 nucleotide sequence: TGTGCCAGTAGTAAGACTACCCGGAAAATTAGCACAGATACGCAGTATTTT. Translating gives CASSKTTRKISTDTQYF. V gene TRBV3-1 (or the pseudogene TRBV3-2) combines with J gene TRBJ2-3; possibly TRBD2 for D (5 bases). V gave up 9 bases and J gave up 0 bases, with 22 bases separating them. Germline V lookup: CDR1 LGHDT, CDR2 YNNKEL (reference sequence). The CDR3 is made up of 17 amino acids.

This chain connects TRBV19 to TRBJ1-1; D unclear. CDR3 size: 12 residues. V lost 7 bases and J 7 bases, leaving 13 bases between the germline ends. In germline, CDR1 is LNHDA, CDR2 SQIVND (reference sequence). The CDR3 protein is CASTDVGSEAFF. The CDR3 DNA reads TGTGCCAGTACCGACGTGGGGAGTGAAGCTTTCTTT.

The CDR3: CASSPTGTGDRTEAFF. The CDR3 nucleotides are TGTGCCAGCTCACCAACGGGGACAGGGGATAGAACTGAAGCTTTCTTT. V and J are TRBV18 and TRBJ1-1, with TRBD1 matching over 10 bases. Germline V gene data show CDR1 as KGHSH and CDR2 as LQKENI. The CDR3 length is 16 residues. Trimming cost V 2 bases and J 5 bases; bases outside gene matches: 8.

This sequence joins TRBV5-4 and TRBJ2-1; 9 positions match TRBD2. The CDR3 consists of 19 residues. After removal of 5 bases from V and 7 bases from J, the junction contained 22 bases not matched to a gene. The V gene's germline CDR1 is SGHNT and CDR2 YYREEE (reference sequence). The CDR3, as DNA: TGTGCCAGCAGGCCCGGCGGGACTAGCATGCCCCCCTCTTTAAATGAGCAGTTCTTC. It encodes CASRPGGTSMPPSLNEQFF.